The clone carrying this T cell receptor beta chain has a count of ten or more. Its antigen is as yet unknown. This sample was included in a study of T cells after yellow fever vaccination. Researchers made TCR cDNA using 5'RACE template switching, and this step added a universal primer site and UMIs. From the 5' RACE reads, TCRdb called clonotypes with MiXCR, one entry per CDR3 protein. The repertoire holds 95,000 to 150,000 distinct CDR3 sequences, with under 8.5% as singletons. The study, taken as a whole, reports: Once the booster was given, most primary-vaccination clones reappeared, at more than 95% for CD4 and 88% for CD8. In FACS-sorted repertoires, abundant clonotypes from the bulk population could appear as contaminants.

The ends were cut back, 3 bases at V and 5 bases at J, with 8 bases in the middle. Germline V gene lookup returns CDR1 MDHEN and CDR2 SYDVKM. This CDR3 contains 13 residues. This TCR came from a man between 18 and 35 years old who received the YFV17D yellow fever vaccine. The sample here was CD4+ T cells sorted from PBMCs, taken more than 8 days after the first yellow fever vaccination. The chain recombines TRBV28 with TRBJ1-5, with D possibly matching TRBD1 (5 bases). The CDR3 region is CASSLAGHQPQHF. CDR3 nucleotide sequence: TGTGCCAGCAGTTTGGCAGGGCATCAGCCCCAGCATTTT. The variable domain in full, with the rest retrieved from reference TRBV28 and TRBJ1-5, is DVKVTQSSRYLVKRTGEKVFLECVQDMDHENMFWYRQDPGLGLRLIYFSYDVKMKEKGDIPEGYSVSREKKERFSLILESASTNQTSMYLCASSLAGHQPQHFGDGTRLSIL.